This T cell receptor (beta chain) was found in a study of T cell responses to AZD1222 COVID-19 vaccine. Broader study findings: Recipients of AZD1222 seropositive at baseline numbered only 5 or 6.

As for this clone: What it recognizes is unknown.

The method was immunoSEQ multiplex PCR; TCRdb's version includes in-frame clones alone and lacks a portion of them. The top ten clones hold less than 5.5% of a sample with tens of thousands of clones, approximately 89% of them seen once. The V gene lost 3 bases and the J gene lost 4 bases, with 18 bases spanning the gap. Per the germline V gene, CDR1 is KGHSH and CDR2 is LQKENI. The CDR3 is made up of 17 amino acids. Source: peripheral blood, taken on day 0 of MenACWY control vaccination. The chain is built from TRBV18 and TRBJ2-2; possible D gene TRBD1, 5 bases. This TCR was recovered from an adult in good health. CDR3 nucleotide sequence: TGTGCCAGCTCACCGAGAGTACAGGCGTTTGGCACCGGGGAGCTGTTTTTT. Protein product: CASSPRVQAFGTGELFF.